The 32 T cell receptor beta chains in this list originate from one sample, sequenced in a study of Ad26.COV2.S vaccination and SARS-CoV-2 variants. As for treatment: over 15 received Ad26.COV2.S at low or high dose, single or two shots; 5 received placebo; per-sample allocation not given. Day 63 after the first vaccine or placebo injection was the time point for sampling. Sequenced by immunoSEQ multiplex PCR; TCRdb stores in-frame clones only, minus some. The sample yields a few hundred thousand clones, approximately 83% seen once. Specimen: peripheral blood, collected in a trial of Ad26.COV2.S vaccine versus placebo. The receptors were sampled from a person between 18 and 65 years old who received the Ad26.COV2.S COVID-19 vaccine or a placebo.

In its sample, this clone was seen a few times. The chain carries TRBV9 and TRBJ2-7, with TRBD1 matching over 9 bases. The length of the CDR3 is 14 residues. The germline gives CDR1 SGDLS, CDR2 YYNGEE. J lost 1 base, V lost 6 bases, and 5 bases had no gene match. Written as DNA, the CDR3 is TGTGCCAGCAATTCGGGACAGGGATCCTACGAGCAGTACTTC. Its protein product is CASNSGQGSYEQYF.

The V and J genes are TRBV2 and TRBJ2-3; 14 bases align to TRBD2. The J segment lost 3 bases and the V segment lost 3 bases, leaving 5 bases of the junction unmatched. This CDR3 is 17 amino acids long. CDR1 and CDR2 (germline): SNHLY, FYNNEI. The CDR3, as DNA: TGTGCCAGCAGTGACAGGACTAGCGGGAGGAGGACAGATACGCAGTATTTT. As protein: CASSDRTSGRRTDTQYF.

In nucleotides, the CDR3 is TGCGCCAGCAGCGAAGACTCAACTTCGTTAAATGAGCAGTTCTTC. Its translation: CASSEDSTSLNEQFF. The V call is TRBV5-1, the J call TRBJ2-1; D ambiguous. Germline V gene sequence: CDR1 SGHRS, CDR2 YFSETQ. The CDR3 is 15 residues long. Trimming pared 4 bases from V and 7 bases from J, leaving 18 bases between.

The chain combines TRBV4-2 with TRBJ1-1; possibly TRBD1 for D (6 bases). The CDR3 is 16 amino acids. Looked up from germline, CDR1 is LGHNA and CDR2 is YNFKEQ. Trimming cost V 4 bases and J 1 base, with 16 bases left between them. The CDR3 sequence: CASSPSFLGANTEAFF. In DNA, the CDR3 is TGTGCCAGCAGCCCCTCGTTTCTGGGGGCGAACACTGAAGCTTTCTTT.

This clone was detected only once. The CDR3 sequence: CASSQGQNWGEQYF. Written as DNA, the CDR3 is TGTGCCAGCAGTCAGGGCCAAAATTGGGGCGAGCAGTACTTC. The rearrangement joins TRBV6-5 to TRBJ2-7; D may be TRBD1 (5 bases). The CDR3 extends over 14 amino acids. The germline gives CDR1 MNHEY, CDR2 SVGAGI. Trimming shortened V by 5 bases and J by 6 bases, and 17 bases separated the two germline ends.

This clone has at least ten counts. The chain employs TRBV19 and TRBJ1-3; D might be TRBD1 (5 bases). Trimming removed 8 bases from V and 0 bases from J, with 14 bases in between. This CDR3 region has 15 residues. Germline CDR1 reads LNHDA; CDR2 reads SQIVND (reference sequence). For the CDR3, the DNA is TGTGCCAGTTCTTGGCAGGGAGACTCTGGAAACACCATATATTTT. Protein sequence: CASSWQGDSGNTIYF.

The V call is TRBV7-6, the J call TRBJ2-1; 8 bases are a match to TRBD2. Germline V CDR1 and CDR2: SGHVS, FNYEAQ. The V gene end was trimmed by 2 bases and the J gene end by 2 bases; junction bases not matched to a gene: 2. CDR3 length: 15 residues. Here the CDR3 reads CASSLSGGAYNEQFF. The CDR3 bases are TGTGCCAGCAGCTTATCCGGGGGGGCCTACAATGAGCAGTTCTTC.

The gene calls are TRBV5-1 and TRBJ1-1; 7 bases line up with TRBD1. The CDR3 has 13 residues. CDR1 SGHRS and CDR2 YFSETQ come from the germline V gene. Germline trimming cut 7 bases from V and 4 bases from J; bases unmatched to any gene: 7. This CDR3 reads CASGQDQFTEAFF. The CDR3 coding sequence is TGCGCCAGCGGACAGGACCAGTTCACTGAAGCTTTCTTT.

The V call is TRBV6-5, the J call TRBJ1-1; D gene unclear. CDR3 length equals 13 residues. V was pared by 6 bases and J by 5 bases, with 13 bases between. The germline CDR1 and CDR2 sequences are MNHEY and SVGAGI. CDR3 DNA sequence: TGTGCCAGCAGCCTCGAGAGGAGTACTGAAGCTTTCTTT. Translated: CASSLERSTEAFF.

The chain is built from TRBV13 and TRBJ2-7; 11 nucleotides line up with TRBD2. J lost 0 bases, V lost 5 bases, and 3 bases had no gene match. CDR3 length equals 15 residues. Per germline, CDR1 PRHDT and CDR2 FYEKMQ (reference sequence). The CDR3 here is CASSPGLAVSYEQYF. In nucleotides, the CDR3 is TGTGCCAGCAGCCCGGGACTAGCGGTCTCCTACGAGCAGTACTTC.

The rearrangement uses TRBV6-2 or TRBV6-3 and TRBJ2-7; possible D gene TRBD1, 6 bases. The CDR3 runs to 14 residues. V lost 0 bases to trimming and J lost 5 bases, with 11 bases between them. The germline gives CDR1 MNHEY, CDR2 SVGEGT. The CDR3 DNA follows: TGTGCCAGCAGTTACTCGTACAGGGTGGACGAGCAGTACTTC. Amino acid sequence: CASSYSYRVDEQYF.

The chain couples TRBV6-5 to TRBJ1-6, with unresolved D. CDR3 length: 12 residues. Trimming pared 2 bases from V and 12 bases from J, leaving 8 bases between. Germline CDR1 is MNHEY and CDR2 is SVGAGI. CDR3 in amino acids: CASSYPGRPLHF. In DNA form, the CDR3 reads TGTGCCAGCAGTTACCCCGGTCGACCCCTCCACTTT.

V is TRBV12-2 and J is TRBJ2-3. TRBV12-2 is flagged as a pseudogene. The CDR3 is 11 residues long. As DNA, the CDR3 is TGTGCAAGTCGCCACCGTTGGGCGCAGTATTTT. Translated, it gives CASRHRWAQYF.

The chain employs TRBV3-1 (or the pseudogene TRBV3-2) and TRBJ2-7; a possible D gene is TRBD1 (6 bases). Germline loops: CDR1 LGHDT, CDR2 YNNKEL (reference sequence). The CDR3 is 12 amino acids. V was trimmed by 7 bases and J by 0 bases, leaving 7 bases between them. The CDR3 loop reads CASKGVSYEQYF. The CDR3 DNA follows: TGTGCCAGCAAGGGGGTCTCCTACGAGCAGTACTTC.

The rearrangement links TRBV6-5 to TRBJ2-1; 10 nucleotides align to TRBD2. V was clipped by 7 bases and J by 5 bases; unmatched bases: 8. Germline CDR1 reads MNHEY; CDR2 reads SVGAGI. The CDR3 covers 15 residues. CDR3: CASNTGLALNNEQFF. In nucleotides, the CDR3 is TGTGCCAGCAATACGGGACTAGCGCTGAACAATGAGCAGTTCTTC.

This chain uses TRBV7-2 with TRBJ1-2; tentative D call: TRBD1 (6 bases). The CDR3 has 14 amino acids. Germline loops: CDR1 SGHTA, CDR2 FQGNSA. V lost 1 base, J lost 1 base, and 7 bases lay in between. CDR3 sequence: CASSLGGGNYGYTF. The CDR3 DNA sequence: TGTGCCAGCAGCTTAGGAGGGGGTAACTATGGCTACACCTTC.

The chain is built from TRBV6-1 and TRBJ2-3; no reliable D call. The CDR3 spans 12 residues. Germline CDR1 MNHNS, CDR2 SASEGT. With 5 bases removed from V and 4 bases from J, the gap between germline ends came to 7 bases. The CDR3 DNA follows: TGTGCCAGCAGTCTTCCCCCAGATACGCAGTATTTT. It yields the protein CASSLPPDTQYF.

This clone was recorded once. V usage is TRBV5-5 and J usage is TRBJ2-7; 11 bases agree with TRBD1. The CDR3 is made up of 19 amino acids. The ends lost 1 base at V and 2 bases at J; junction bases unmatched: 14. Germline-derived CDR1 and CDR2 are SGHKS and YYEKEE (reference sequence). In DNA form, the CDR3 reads TGTGCCAGCAGCTTGAACCCGGGACAGGGGGTGTGGATCCCCTACGAGCAGTACTTC. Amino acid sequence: CASSLNPGQGVWIPYEQYF.

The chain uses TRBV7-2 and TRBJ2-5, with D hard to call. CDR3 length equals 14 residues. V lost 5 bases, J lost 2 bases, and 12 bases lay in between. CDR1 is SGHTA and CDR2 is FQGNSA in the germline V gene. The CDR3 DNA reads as TGTGCCAGCAGCCCGCCCTCCGTTCAAGAGACCCAGTACTTC. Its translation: CASSPPSVQETQYF. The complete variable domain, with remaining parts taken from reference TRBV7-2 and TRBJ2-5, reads GAGVSQSPSNKVTEKGKDVELRCDPISGHTALYWYRQSLGQGLEFLIYFQGNSAPDKSGLPSDRFSAERTGGSVSTLTIQRTQQEDSAVYLCASSPPSVQETQYFGPGTRLLVL.

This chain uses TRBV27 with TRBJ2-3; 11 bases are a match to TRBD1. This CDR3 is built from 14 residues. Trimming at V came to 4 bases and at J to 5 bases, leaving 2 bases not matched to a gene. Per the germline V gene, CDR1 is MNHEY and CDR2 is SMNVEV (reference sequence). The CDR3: CASSSGTGGDTQYF. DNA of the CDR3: TGTGCCAGCAGTTCAGGGACAGGGGGAGATACGCAGTATTTT.

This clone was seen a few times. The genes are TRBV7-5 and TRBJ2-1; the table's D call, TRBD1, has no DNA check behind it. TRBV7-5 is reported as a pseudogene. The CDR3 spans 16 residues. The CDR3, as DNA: TGTGCCAGAAGCCCCCGGACACATTGTTTTTACAATGAGCAGTTCTTC. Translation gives CARSPRTHCFYNEQFF.

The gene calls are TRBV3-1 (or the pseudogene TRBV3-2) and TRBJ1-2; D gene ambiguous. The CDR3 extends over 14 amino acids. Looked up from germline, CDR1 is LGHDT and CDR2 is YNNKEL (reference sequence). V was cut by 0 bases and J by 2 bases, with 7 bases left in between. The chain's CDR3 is CASSQEQINYGYTF. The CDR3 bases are TGTGCCAGCAGCCAAGAACAGATAAACTATGGCTACACCTTC.

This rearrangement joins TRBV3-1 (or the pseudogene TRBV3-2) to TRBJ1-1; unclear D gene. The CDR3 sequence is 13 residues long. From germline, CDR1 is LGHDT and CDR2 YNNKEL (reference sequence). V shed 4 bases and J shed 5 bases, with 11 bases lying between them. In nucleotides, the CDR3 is TGTGCCAGCAGCCGGGAAGGGAGGACTGAAGCTTTCTTT. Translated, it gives CASSREGRTEAFF.

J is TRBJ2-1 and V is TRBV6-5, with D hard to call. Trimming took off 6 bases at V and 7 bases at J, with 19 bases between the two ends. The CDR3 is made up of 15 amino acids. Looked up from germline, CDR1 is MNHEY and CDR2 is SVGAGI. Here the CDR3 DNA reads TGTGCCAGCAGGCCCCCTGGCGGAACTACAAATGAGCAGTTCTTC. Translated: CASRPPGGTTNEQFF.

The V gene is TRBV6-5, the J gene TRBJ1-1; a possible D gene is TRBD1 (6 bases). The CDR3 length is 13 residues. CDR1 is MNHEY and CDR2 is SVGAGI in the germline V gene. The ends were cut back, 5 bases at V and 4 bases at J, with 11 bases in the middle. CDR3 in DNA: TGTGCCAGCAGTCTCTCGGGGGCCACTGAAGCTTTCTTT. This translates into CASSLSGATEAFF.

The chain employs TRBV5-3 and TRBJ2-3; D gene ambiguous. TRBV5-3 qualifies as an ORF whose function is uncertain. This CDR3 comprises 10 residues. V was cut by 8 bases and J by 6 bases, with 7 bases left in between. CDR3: CASDGDTQYF. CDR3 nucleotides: TGTGCCAGTGATGGGGATACGCAGTATTTT.

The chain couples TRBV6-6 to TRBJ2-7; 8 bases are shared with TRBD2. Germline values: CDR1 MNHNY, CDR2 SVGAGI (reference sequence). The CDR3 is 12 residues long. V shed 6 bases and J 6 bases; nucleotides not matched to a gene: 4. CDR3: CASRAGGTEQYF. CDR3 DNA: TGTGCCAGCAGGGCGGGAGGAACCGAGCAGTACTTC.

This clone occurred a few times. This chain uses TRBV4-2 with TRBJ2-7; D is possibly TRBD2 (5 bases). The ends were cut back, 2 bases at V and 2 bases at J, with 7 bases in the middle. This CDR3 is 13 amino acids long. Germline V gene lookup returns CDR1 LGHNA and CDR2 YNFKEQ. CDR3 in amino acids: CASSQTRTYEQYF. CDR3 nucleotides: TGTGCCAGCAGCCAAACTAGAACCTACGAGCAGTACTTC.

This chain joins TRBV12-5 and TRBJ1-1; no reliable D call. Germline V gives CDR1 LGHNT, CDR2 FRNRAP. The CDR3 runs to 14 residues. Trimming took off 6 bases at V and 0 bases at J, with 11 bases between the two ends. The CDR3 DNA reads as TGTGCTAGTGGCTCTCAGATCATGAACACTGAAGCTTTCTTT. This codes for CASGSQIMNTEAFF.

Here the CDR3 DNA reads TGTGCCAGCCGGCTGGACTCACCGAATTCACCCCTCCACTTT. Its translation: CASRLDSPNSPLHF. V and J are TRBV25-1 and TRBJ1-6; no clear D. The germline V gene encodes CDR1 MGHDK and CDR2 SYGVNS. The CDR3 is 14 amino acids. V was trimmed by 8 bases and J by 7 bases, leaving 15 bases between them.

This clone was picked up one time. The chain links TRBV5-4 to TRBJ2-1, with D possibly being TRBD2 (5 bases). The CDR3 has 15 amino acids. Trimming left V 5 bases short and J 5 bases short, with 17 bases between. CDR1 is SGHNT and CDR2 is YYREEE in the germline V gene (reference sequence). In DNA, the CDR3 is TGTGCCAGCAGACTAGACCTGATGGGTCACAATGAGCAGTTCTTC. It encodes CASRLDLMGHNEQFF. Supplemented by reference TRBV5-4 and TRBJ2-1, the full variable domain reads ETGVTQSPTHLIKTRGQQVTLRCSSQSGHNTVSWYQQALGQGPQFIFQYYREEENGRGNFPPRFSGLQFPNYSSELNVNALELDDSALYLCASRLDLMGHNEQFFGPGTRLTVL.

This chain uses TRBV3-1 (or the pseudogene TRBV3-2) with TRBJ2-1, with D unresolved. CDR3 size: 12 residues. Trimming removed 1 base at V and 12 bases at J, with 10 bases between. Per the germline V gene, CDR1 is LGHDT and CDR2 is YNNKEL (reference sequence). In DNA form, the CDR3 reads TGTGCCAGCAGCCAAGGGGCCTGGGCGCAGTTCTTC. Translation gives CASSQGAWAQFF.